The entry that follows covers one T cell receptor beta chain sequence. Its specificity is not known. Data came from immunoSEQ multiplex PCR; TCRdb stores just in-frame clones and leaves some out. The repertoire holds about 140,000 clones, with 89% as singletons. The data derive from a study of T cell responses to AZD1222 COVID-19 vaccine. Study results and limitations: Targets within unmutated variant regions were reportedly found for nearly half of spike-specific TCRs. Clonal diversity was possibly underestimated, and the donors were mostly white British, with more females.

The CDR3 sequence is 16 residues long. CDR1 is SGHAT and CDR2 is FQNNGV in the germline V gene. The ends were cut back, 1 base at V and 2 bases at J, with 14 bases in the middle. The sequencing here drew on peripheral blood, taken on day 0 of AZD1222 vaccination. This receptor was identified in an adult in good health. The chain recombines TRBV11-2 with TRBJ1-2; D is undetermined. The CDR3 sequence is CASSLGTGRLNYGYTF. CDR3 coding DNA: TGTGCCAGCAGCTTAGGGACGGGGAGGTTGAACTATGGCTACACCTTC.